The 9 T cell receptor beta chains given below trace back to one sample, sequenced in a study of T-cell reconstitution after alpha-beta-depleted transplantation in children (dated by TCRdb to 2016 to 2017). The method behind the library was PCR. Sequencing took place on an Illumina HiSeq 2500. To normalize quantification of the TCRbeta repertoire, the TCR libraries were built with molecular barcoding that relied on unique molecular identifiers. TCRdb itself trimmed the public reads at Q25 with fastp, ran MiXCR and retained productive beta chains. One record per CDR3 amino acid sequence lists the most common genes and DNA. Within this sample are over 200,000 distinct CDR3 sequences, with roughly 9.1% of them counted one time only. The ten largest clones add up to under 40% of the sample. In the paper's terms, the treatment or condition label means: allogeneic hematopoietic cell transplantation with graft depleted of TCRalphabeta T cells and CD19 B cells.

Source: PBMCs, mostly from graft donor cells, taken 360 days after TCRalphabeta/CD19-depleted stem cell transplant. Every receptor here comes from a male patient between 2 and 9 years old who had a stem cell transplant for acute myeloid leukemia, so the T cells may come from the graft donor.

This clonotype was recorded a few times. V usage is TRBV4-3 and J usage is TRBJ2-1, with 11 bases fitting TRBD1. CDR1 is LGHNA and CDR2 is YSLEER in the germline V gene. With 0 bases clipped from V and 8 bases from J, the junction kept 9 bases outside the gene matches. The CDR3 is 17 amino acids. CDR3 in amino acids: CASSQEWRTGGIHEQFF. CDR3 bases: TGCGCCAGCAGCCAAGAGTGGCGGACAGGGGGCATCCATGAGCAGTTCTTC.

The chain employs TRBV5-1 and TRBJ2-1; D uncertain. Germline V gene data show CDR1 as SGHRS and CDR2 as YFSETQ. This CDR3 has 12 residues. The V end lost 2 bases, the J end lost 12 bases, and 12 bases lay between the germline ends. Here the CDR3 reads CASSFTETRQFF. Here the CDR3 DNA reads TGCGCCAGCAGCTTCACAGAGACACGGCAGTTCTTC.

The table lists this clonotype with a few counts. This chain uses TRBV5-1 with TRBJ2-7; 9 nucleotides line up with TRBD1. The germline gives CDR1 SGHRS, CDR2 YFSETQ. This CDR3 contains 13 residues. DNA of the CDR3: TGCGCCAGCAGCCCCACCCCGATCGACAGGGGGGGCGTC. Residues: CASSPTPIDRGGV.

The J gene is TRBJ2-6, the V gene TRBV11-1; 9 nucleotides match TRBD2. Germline V gene sequence: CDR1 SGHAT, CDR2 FQDESV (reference sequence). There are 19 residues in the CDR3. With 5 bases clipped from V and 0 bases from J, the junction kept 11 bases outside the gene matches. The CDR3 loop is CASSPELAGYSSGANVLTF. The CDR3 DNA reads as TGTGCCAGCAGCCCTGAGCTAGCGGGGTATTCCTCTGGGGCCAACGTCCTGACTTTC.

This clonotype was seen many times. This sequence joins TRBV12-3 or TRBV12-4 and TRBJ2-3; TRBD2 aligns across 13 bases. After removal of 5 bases from V and 3 bases from J, the junction contained 8 bases not matched to a gene. This CDR3 has 17 residues. The chain's CDR3 is CASSPSPGLAGTDTQYF. In DNA, the CDR3 is TGTGCCAGCAGTCCCTCACCGGGACTAGCGGGGACAGATACGCAGTATTTT.

The table lists this clonotype with many counts. The V gene is TRBV2, the J gene TRBJ1-4; D remains ambiguous. V lost 6 bases to trimming and J lost 0 bases, with 8 bases between them. Germline V gene lookup returns CDR1 SNHLY and CDR2 FYNNEI. The CDR3 extends over 14 amino acids. The CDR3 sequence is CASSRRATNEKLFF. CDR3 nucleotides: TGTGCCAGCAGCCGCCGTGCAACTAATGAAAAACTGTTTTTT.

J is TRBJ2-3 and V is TRBV7-3; 8 bases agree with TRBD2. This CDR3 has 16 residues. Germline V gives CDR1 SGHTA, CDR2 FQGTGA. After removal of 1 base from V and 7 bases from J, the junction contained 10 bases not matched to a gene. This chain's CDR3 is CASSLSPVGGANTQYF. The CDR3, as DNA: TGTGCCAGCAGCTTAAGCCCCGTCGGGGGGGCTAATACGCAGTATTTT.

The chain combines TRBV29-1 with TRBJ2-5; D unclear. This CDR3 has 12 residues. Trimming shortened V by 6 bases and J by 5 bases, and 13 bases separated the two germline ends. Germline CDR1 and CDR2: SQVTM and ANQGSEA. The CDR3 DNA reads as TGCAGCGTCCCTGTTCGTGTGGAGACCCAGTACTTC. It codes for CSVPVRVETQYF.

The chain recombines TRBV12-3 or TRBV12-4 with TRBJ2-3, with D maybe TRBD2 (5 bases). This CDR3 comprises 16 residues. Trimming removed 5 bases from V and 0 bases from J, with 15 bases in between. The CDR3 protein is CASSPRGSASTDTQYF. The CDR3, as DNA: TGTGCCAGCAGTCCTCGAGGGTCGGCTAGCACAGATACGCAGTATTTT.